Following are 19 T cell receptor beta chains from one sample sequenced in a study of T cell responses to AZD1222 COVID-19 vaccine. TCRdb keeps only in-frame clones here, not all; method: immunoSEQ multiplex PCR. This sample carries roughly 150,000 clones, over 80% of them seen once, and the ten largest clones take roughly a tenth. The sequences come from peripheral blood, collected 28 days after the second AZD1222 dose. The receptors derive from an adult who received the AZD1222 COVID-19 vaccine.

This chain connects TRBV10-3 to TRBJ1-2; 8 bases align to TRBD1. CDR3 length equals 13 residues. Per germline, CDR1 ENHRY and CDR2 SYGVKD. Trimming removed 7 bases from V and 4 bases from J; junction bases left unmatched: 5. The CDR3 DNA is TGTGCCATCAACCAGGACAGGGCCTATGGCTACACCTTC. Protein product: CAINQDRAYGYTF.

CDR3 residues: CASSLSVGLAGNEQFF. In DNA, the CDR3 is TGTGCCAGCAGCTTAAGTGTGGGACTAGCGGGAAATGAGCAGTTCTTC. The chain links TRBV7-3 to TRBJ2-1; 13 bases agree with TRBD2. CDR3 length equals 16 residues. Trimming removed 1 base from V and 7 bases from J; junction bases left unmatched: 4. Looked up from germline, CDR1 is SGHTA and CDR2 is FQGTGA. Drawing the rest from reference TRBV7-3 and TRBJ2-1, the complete variable domain is GAGVSQTPSNKVTEKGKYVELRCDPISGHTALYWYRQSLGQGPEFLIYFQGTGAADDSGLPNDRFFAVRPEGSVSTLKIQRTERGDSAVYLCASSLSVGLAGNEQFFGPGTRLTVL.

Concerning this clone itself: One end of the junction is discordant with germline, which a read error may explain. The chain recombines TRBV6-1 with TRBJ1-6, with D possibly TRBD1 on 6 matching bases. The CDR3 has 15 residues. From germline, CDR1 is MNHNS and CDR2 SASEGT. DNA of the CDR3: TGTGCCAGCAGTGAAAGGGCACCGCCAGGGGAAATCCTAAACTTT. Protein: CASSERAPPGEILNF.

CDR3: CASSSYQDRIEAFF. The DNA for the CDR3 is TGTGCCAGCAGTTCCTATCAGGACAGGATAGAAGCTTTCTTT. The rearrangement joins TRBV6-2 or TRBV6-3 to TRBJ1-1; 7 bases agree with TRBD1. CDR3 length: 14 residues. CDR1 and CDR2 from the germline V gene are MNHEY and SVGEGT. With V trimmed by 4 bases and J by 8 bases, 10 bases remained unmatched.

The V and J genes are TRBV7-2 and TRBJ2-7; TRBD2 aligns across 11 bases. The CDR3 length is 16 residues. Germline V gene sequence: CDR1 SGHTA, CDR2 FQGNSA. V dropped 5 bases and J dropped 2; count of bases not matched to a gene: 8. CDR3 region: CASSTDGTSGTYEQYF. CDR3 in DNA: TGTGCCAGCAGCACCGATGGGACTAGCGGAACCTACGAGCAGTACTTC.

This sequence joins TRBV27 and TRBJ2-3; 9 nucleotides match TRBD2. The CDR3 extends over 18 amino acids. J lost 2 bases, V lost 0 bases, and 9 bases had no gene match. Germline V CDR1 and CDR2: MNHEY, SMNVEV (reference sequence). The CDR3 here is CASSLSGREGGFTDTQYF. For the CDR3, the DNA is TGTGCCAGCAGTTTATCGGGGCGGGAGGGCGGTTTCACAGATACGCAGTATTTT.

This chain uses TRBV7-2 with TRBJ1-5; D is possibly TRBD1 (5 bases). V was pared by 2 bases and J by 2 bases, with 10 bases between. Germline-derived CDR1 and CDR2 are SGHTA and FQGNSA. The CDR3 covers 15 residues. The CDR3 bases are TGTGCCAGCAGCTTAACTCCAGGGCGCAATCAGCCCCAGCATTTT. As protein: CASSLTPGRNQPQHF.

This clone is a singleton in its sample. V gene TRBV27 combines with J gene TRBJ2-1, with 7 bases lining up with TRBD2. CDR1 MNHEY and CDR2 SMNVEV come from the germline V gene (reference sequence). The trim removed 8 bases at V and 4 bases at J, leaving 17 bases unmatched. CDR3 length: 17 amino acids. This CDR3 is CASRIERAGATYNEQFF. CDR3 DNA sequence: TGTGCCAGCCGCATCGAACGGGCGGGAGCTACATACAATGAGCAGTTCTTC.

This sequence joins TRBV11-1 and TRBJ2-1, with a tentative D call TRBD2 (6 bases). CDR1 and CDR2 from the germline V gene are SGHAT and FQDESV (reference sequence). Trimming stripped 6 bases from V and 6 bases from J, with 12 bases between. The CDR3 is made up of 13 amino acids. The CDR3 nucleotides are TGTGCCAGCAGTAGGAGGGCGAGCAATGAGCAGTTCTTC. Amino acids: CASSRRASNEQFF.

CDR3 sequence reads: CASSEGRTQYF. The CDR3 DNA sequence: TGTGCCAGCAGTGAAGGGCGTACGCAGTATTTT. The chain combines TRBV6-1 with TRBJ2-3; no reliable D call. V was clipped by 1 base and J by 8 bases, with 4 bases between them. Germline CDR1 is MNHNS and CDR2 is SASEGT. The CDR3 is 11 residues long.

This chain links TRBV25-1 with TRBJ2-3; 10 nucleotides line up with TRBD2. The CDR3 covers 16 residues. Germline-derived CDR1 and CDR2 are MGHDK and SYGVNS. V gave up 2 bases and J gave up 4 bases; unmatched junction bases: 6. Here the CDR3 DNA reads TGTGCCAGCAGTGAAGCCCTAGCGGGAGTTGCAGATACGCAGTATTTT. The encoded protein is CASSEALAGVADTQYF.

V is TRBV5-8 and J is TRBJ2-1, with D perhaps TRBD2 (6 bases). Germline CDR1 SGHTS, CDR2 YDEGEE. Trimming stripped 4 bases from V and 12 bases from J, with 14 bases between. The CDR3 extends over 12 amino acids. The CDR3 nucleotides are TGTGCCAGCAGCCCAAGACTAGTCCGGCAGTTCTTC. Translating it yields CASSPRLVRQFF.

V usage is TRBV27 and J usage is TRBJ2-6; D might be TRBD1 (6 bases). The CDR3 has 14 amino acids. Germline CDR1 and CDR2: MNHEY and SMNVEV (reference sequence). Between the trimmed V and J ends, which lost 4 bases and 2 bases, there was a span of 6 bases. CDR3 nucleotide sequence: TGTGCCAGCAGTTCAGGGGCTGGGGCCAACGTCCTGACTTTC. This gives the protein CASSSGAGANVLTF. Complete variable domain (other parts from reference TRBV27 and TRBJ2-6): EAQVTQNPRYLITVTGKKLTVTCSQNMNHEYMSWYRQDPGLGLRQIYYSMNVEVTDKGDVPEGYKVSRKEKRNFPLILESPSPNQTSLYFCASSSGAGANVLTFGAGSRLTVL.

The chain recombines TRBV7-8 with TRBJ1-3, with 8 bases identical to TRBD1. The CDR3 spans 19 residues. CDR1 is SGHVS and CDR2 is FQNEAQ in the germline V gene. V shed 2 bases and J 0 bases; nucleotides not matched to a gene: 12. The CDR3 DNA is TGTGCCAGCAGCTTAAGGGGGACAGGTGCCTTCAGCTCTGGAAACACCATATATTTT. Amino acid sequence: CASSLRGTGAFSSGNTIYF.

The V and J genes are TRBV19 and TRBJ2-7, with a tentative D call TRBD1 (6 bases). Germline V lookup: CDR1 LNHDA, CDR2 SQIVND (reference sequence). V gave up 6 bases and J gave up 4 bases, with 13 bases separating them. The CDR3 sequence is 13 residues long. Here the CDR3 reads CASSRGQIYEQYF. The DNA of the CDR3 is TGTGCCAGTAGCCGAGGACAGATATACGAGCAGTACTTC.

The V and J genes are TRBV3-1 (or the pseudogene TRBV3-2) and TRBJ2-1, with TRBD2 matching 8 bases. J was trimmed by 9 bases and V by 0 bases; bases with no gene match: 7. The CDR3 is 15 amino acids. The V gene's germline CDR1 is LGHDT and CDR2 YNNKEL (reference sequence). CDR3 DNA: TGTGCCAGCAGCCAAGAGAGTACAAGCGGGAGTGAGCAGTTCTTC. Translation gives CASSQESTSGSEQFF.

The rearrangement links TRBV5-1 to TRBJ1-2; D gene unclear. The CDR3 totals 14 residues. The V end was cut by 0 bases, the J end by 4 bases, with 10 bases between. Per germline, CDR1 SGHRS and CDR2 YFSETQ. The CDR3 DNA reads TGCGCCAGCAGCTTGGATGGGGTACTCTATGGCTACACCTTC. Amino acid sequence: CASSLDGVLYGYTF.

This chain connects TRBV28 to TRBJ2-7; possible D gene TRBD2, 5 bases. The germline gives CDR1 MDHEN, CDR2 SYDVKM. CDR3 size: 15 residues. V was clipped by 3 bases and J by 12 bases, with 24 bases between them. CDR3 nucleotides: TGTGCCAGCAGTTTCGCCCCTTCGACGGGGAGCAGATCGTACTTC. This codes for CASSFAPSTGSRSYF.

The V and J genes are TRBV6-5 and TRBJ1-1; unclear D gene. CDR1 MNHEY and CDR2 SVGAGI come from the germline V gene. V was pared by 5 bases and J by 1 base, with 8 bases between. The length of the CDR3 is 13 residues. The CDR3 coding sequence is TGTGCCAGCAGTAAGAAAAAGAACACTGAAGCTTTCTTT. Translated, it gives CASSKKKNTEAFF.